The 19 T cell receptor beta chains in this list originate from one sample, sequenced in a study of blood T cell repertoires in COVID-19 (dated by TCRdb to the early 2020s). The library was prepared using the immunoSEQ multiplex PCR assay. Here the immuneACCESS table is served through TCRdb, limited to in-frame sequences with V and J called. Missing clones are a known gap in these copies; in checked studies unresolved V genes cover under half, and the rest lacks a known reason. The sample data list 150,000 to 200,000 clones, and over 60% of these were observed just once. Roughly 25% of the sample goes to the ten largest clones. The sample comprised peripheral blood. All receptors derive from a woman aged 70-85 years with acute or convalescent COVID-19.

This clone has only a few counts. V is TRBV19 and J is TRBJ2-1, with 11 nucleotides matching TRBD2. This CDR3 is 15 amino acids long. V trimming: 1 base; J trimming: 10 bases; junction bases outside the gene matches: 6. Germline V gene data show CDR1 as LNHDA and CDR2 as SQIVND (reference sequence). In DNA form, the CDR3 reads TGTGCCAGTAGTATAGGCAGCGCTAGCGGGAGGGAGCAGTTCTTC. Amino acids: CASSIGSASGREQFF.

V gene TRBV11-3 combines with J gene TRBJ2-2; 8 bases map to TRBD2. The CDR3 totals 16 residues. Germline-derived CDR1 and CDR2 are SGHNT and YENEEA. V shed 1 base, J shed 0 bases, and the junction held 1 base outside the gene matches. The CDR3 reads CASSLAAGANTGELFF. The CDR3 region has the DNA TGTGCCAGCAGCTTAGCAGCGGGAGCGAACACCGGGGAGCTGTTTTTT.

This clone appeared once. The chain has TRBV19 and TRBJ2-1; 10 positions agree with TRBD1. The CDR3 runs to 17 residues. V was pared by 1 base and J by 4 bases, with 7 bases of the junction left unmatched. Germline V CDR1 and CDR2: LNHDA, SQIVND (reference sequence). CDR3: CASSIGQGARAYNEQFF. CDR3 DNA sequence: TGTGCCAGTAGTATAGGACAGGGGGCGAGGGCTTACAATGAGCAGTTCTTC.

V usage is TRBV10-3 and J usage is TRBJ1-1, with 7 bases identical to TRBD1. V was clipped by 10 bases and J by 6 bases; unmatched bases: 17. This CDR3 has 15 residues. The germline gives CDR1 ENHRY, CDR2 SYGVKD. The CDR3 protein is CATTPGGVLDSEAFF. The CDR3 DNA follows: TGTGCCACAACTCCAGGGGGAGTATTAGACTCTGAAGCTTTCTTT.

This rearrangement joins TRBV10-3 to TRBJ1-5; D is ambiguous. Trimming removed 4 bases at V and 1 base at J, with 14 bases between. Germline CDR1 and CDR2: ENHRY and SYGVKD. This CDR3 region has 16 residues. The DNA of the CDR3 is TGTGCCATCAGTGGCGGGAGTGGTAAAAGCAATCAGCCCCAGCATTTT. It codes for CAISGGSGKSNQPQHF.

This rearrangement joins TRBV3-1 (or the pseudogene TRBV3-2) to TRBJ1-2, with D unresolved. The CDR3 is 15 amino acids. V lost 1 base and J lost 4, with 13 bases in between. Germline assignment: CDR1 LGHDT and CDR2 YNNKEL (reference sequence). The CDR3 is CASSQGSVIFYGYTF. The CDR3, as DNA: TGTGCCAGCAGCCAAGGGAGCGTGATCTTCTATGGCTACACCTTC.

J is TRBJ1-2 and V is TRBV18; 9 bases are a match to TRBD1. V was clipped by 0 bases and J by 2 bases; unmatched bases: 7. CDR1 is KGHSH, CDR2 LQKENI, per germline. CDR3 length: 17 amino acids. Here the CDR3 DNA reads TGTGCCAGCTCACCACCGAGGGGACAGGGCACGAACTATGGCTACACCTTC. Residues: CASSPPRGQGTNYGYTF.

The sample holds one count of this clone. V gene TRBV7-8 combines with J gene TRBJ2-7; D remains unclear. The CDR3 sequence is 12 residues long. The V gene's germline CDR1 is SGHVS and CDR2 FQNEAQ. V lost 5 bases to trimming and J lost 9 bases, with 14 bases between them. The CDR3 region has the DNA TGTGCCAGCAGCCCAGCCCTAACGGGGCAGTACTTC. Translation: CASSPALTGQYF.

The rearrangement links TRBV6-5 to TRBJ2-7, with D perhaps TRBD1 (6 bases). The length of the CDR3 is 14 residues. V shed 4 bases and J shed 2 bases, with 12 bases lying between them. The germline gives CDR1 MNHEY, CDR2 SVGAGI. CDR3 sequence: CASSSPRGAYEQYF. As DNA, the CDR3 is TGTGCCAGCAGTTCCCCCAGGGGAGCCTACGAGCAGTACTTC.

In this sample, this clone turned up once. The chain recombines TRBV5-6 with TRBJ2-1; no reliable D call. The CDR3 covers 11 residues. Looked up from germline, CDR1 is SGHDT and CDR2 is YYEEEE. The V gene lost 1 base and the J gene lost 7 bases, with 3 bases spanning the gap. DNA of the CDR3: TGTGCCAGCAGCTTGTATAATGAGCAGTTCTTC. This codes for CASSLYNEQFF.

The genes are TRBV6-5 and TRBJ1-1; 7 bases map to TRBD1. The V and J ends lost 6 bases and 1 base, in that order; junction bases with no gene match: 8. The CDR3 runs to 15 residues. CDR1 is MNHEY and CDR2 is SVGAGI in the germline V gene. CDR3 sequence: CASSRQGARNTEAFF. CDR3 DNA: TGTGCCAGCAGCCGACAGGGAGCGAGGAACACTGAAGCTTTCTTT.

V is TRBV19 and J is TRBJ1-5; no reliable D call. The CDR3 has 14 amino acids. Germline assignment: CDR1 LNHDA and CDR2 SQIVND (reference sequence). Trimming took off 8 bases at V and 0 bases at J, with 11 bases between the two ends. The CDR3 bases are TGTGCCAGTCAAAGTCCTAATAGCAATCAGCCCCAGCATTTT. This encodes CASQSPNSNQPQHF.

In this sample, this clone turned up once. The rearrangement joins TRBV28 to TRBJ2-2; 7 bases match TRBD1. V lost 8 bases, J lost 1 base, and 1 base stayed unmatched. The germline gives CDR1 MDHEN, CDR2 SYDVKM. The CDR3 contains 13 residues. The CDR3 reads CASGTENTGELFF. Written as DNA, the CDR3 is TGTGCCAGCGGGACAGAGAACACCGGGGAGCTGTTTTTT.

The chain uses TRBV9 and TRBJ2-1; 11 bases line up with TRBD1. Germline assignment: CDR1 SGDLS and CDR2 YYNGEE. The CDR3 extends over 14 amino acids. J lost 9 bases, V lost 2 bases, and 4 bases had no gene match. The CDR3 spells CASSVGQGVSEQFF. The CDR3 DNA reads TGTGCCAGCAGCGTGGGACAGGGGGTCTCTGAGCAGTTCTTC.

The CDR3 DNA follows: TGTGCCAGCCACACAGGGACAAGCGCCGGGGAGCTGTTTTTT. This encodes CASHTGTSAGELFF. J is TRBJ2-2 and V is TRBV6-5; D may be TRBD1 (6 bases). There are 14 residues in the CDR3. V was cut by 8 bases and J by 6 bases, with 16 bases left in between. Germline CDR1 and CDR2: MNHEY and SVGAGI.

V and J are TRBV19 and TRBJ2-7, with TRBD1 as a possible D gene (5 bases). The germline V and J ends were trimmed by 7 bases and 0 bases, with 13 bases remaining between them. Germline assignment: CDR1 LNHDA and CDR2 SQIVND (reference sequence). The CDR3 is made up of 14 amino acids. The CDR3 bases are TGTGCCAGTAAATCAGGGCCCTACTCCTACGAGCAGTACTTC. Translation gives CASKSGPYSYEQYF.

The V gene is TRBV7-2, the J gene TRBJ2-3; 7 bases are shared with TRBD1. This CDR3 has 15 residues. V dropped 3 bases and J dropped 4; count of bases not matched to a gene: 7. Germline loops: CDR1 SGHTA, CDR2 FQGNSA. The CDR3 DNA reads TGTGCCAGCAGCTTTGCCAGACAGGGCGCAGATACGCAGTATTTT. Amino acid sequence: CASSFARQGADTQYF. The entire variable domain, with the rest obtained from reference TRBV7-2 and TRBJ2-3, is as follows: GAGVSQSPSNKVTEKGKDVELRCDPISGHTALYWYRQSLGQGLEFLIYFQGNSAPDKSGLPSDRFSAERTGGSVSTLTIQRTQQEDSAVYLCASSFARQGADTQYFGPGTRLTVL.

Remarks on this clone: The germline gene is not matched at one end of the junction; a read error may be the cause. Other DNA sequences in the same sample also yield this CDR3. The chain has TRBV3-1 (or the pseudogene TRBV3-2) and TRBJ2-1; D gene ambiguous. Germline assignment: CDR1 LGHDT and CDR2 YNNKEL (reference sequence). The CDR3 loop spans 15 amino acids. CDR3 DNA sequence: TGTGCTAGCAGCCATCTGTTCGCGGCCAACAATGAGCAGTTCTTC. This translates into CASSHLFAANNEQFF.

The genes are TRBV5-1 and TRBJ2-7, with 8 bases that match TRBD1. CDR3 length equals 15 residues. The V gene's germline CDR1 is SGHRS and CDR2 YFSETQ. The J segment lost 7 bases and the V segment lost 0 bases, leaving 9 bases of the junction unmatched. The CDR3 is CASSLGQGATPEQYF. DNA for the CDR3: TGCGCCAGCAGCTTGGGGCAGGGGGCAACCCCAGAGCAGTACTTC.